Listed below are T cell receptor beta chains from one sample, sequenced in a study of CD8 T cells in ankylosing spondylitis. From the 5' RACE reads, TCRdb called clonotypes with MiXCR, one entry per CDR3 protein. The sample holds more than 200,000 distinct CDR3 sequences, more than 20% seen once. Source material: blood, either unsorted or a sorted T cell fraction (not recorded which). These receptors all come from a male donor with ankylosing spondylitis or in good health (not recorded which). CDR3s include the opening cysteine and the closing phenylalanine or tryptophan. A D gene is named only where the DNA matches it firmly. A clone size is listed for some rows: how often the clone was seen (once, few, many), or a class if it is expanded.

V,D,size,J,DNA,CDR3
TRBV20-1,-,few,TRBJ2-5,TGCAGTGCTAGAGAATTGGCTCCCGGGGAGACCCAGTACTTC,CSARELAPGETQYF
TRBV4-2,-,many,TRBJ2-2,TGTGCCAGCAGCCAAGATTTACATAACACCGGGGAGCTGTTTTTT,CASSQDLHNTGELFF
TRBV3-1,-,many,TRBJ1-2,TGTGCCAGCAGCCTTTCTTCTAGCGGGGGCGATGGCTACACCTTC,CASSLSSSGGDGYTF
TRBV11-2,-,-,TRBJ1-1,TGTGCCAGCAGCTTAGGGACTCAAGCTTTCTTT,CASSLGTQAFF
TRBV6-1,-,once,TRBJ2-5,TGTGCCAGCAGCCCCTTTTTGGGAGAAGAGACCCAGTACTTC,CASSPFLGEETQYF
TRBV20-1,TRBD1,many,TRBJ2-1,TGCAGTGCTACCCGGACAGGGTTGGTCAATGAGCAGTTCTTC,CSATRTGLVNEQFF
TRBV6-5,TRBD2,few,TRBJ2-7,TGTGCCAGCAGTTACTCGGGCGGGGGGATCTACGAGCAGTACTTC,CASSYSGGGIYEQYF
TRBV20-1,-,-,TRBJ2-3,TGCAGTGCTAGAGAACAGGGAAGCACAGATACGCAGTATTTT,CSAREQGSTDTQYF
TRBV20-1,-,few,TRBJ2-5,TGCAGTGCTAGTCCCGAACAGGGATGGGAGACCCAGTACTTC,CSASPEQGWETQYF
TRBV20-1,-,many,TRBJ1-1,TGCAGTGCTAGAGATGGGGCGCGAAACACTGAAGCTTTCTTT,CSARDGARNTEAFF
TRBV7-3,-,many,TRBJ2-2,TGTGCCAGCAGCTTGGGGGAAGGCACCGGGGAGCTGTTTTTT,CASSLGEGTGELFF
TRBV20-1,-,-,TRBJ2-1,TGCAGTGCTAGAAGACCCTTTGGCGACTCCTACAATGAGCAGTTCTTC,CSARRPFGDSYNEQFF